Shown below are 18 T cell receptor beta chains from a single sample sequenced in a study of T-cell memory formation after mild COVID-19. TCRdb analysed the 5' RACE reads with MiXCR anew, one entry per CDR3 protein. The profile covers over 500,000 distinct CDR3 sequences, with 15% to 20% appearing a single time and about 8.1% taken by the ten largest. Sequencing was done on a sample of PBMCs or a T cell subset sorted from them (not recorded which). These receptors came from an adult woman who had mild COVID-19 (a few samples of this study predate the infection). Cell type and time point are not known.

In its sample, this clonotype was seen a few times. The chain has TRBV7-2 and TRBJ2-7; 9 bases line up with TRBD2. CDR3 length: 14 amino acids. After removal of 8 bases from V and 3 bases from J, the junction contained 8 bases not matched to a gene. Germline CDR1 SGHTA, CDR2 FQGNSA. CDR3 DNA sequence: TGTGCCAGCGGAACCGGGACTAGCCGCTACGAGCAGTACTTC. As protein: CASGTGTSRYEQYF.

The CDR3: CASSPVLTEPRNSIYF. In nucleotides, the CDR3 is TGTGCCAGCAGCCCCGTTCTGACAGAGCCGCGGAACTCCATATATTTT. This rearrangement joins TRBV7-9 to TRBJ1-3, with a weak D call TRBD1 (5 bases). V dropped 5 bases and J dropped 11 bases, with 25 bases sitting between them. Germline V gives CDR1 SEHNR, CDR2 FQNEAQ (reference sequence). The length of the CDR3 is 16 residues.

The chain joins TRBV20-1 to TRBJ2-7; 7 bases align to TRBD2. The CDR3 sequence is 14 residues long. The germline CDR1 and CDR2 sequences are DFQATT and SNEGSKA (reference sequence). The J segment lost 0 bases and the V segment lost 3 bases, leaving 5 bases of the junction unmatched. CDR3 bases: TGCAGTGCTAGGGGGCGGGGGTTCTCCTACGAGCAGTACTTC. Protein: CSARGRGFSYEQYF.

This clonotype was recorded a few times. The chain recombines TRBV9 with TRBJ2-1, with D perhaps TRBD2 (5 bases). This CDR3 region has 15 residues. CDR1 and CDR2 from the germline V gene are SGDLS and YYNGEE. Deletions cut 4 bases from V and 4 bases from J, with 15 bases between. This CDR3 is CASSPLRAIYNEQFF. CDR3 in DNA: TGTGCCAGCAGCCCCCTGCGGGCTATTTACAATGAGCAGTTCTTC.

This clonotype was detected a few times. The chain links TRBV5-4 to TRBJ2-7, with 9 positions matching TRBD2. This CDR3 contains 15 residues. Per germline, CDR1 SGHNT and CDR2 YYREEE (reference sequence). Trimming took 3 bases from V and 5 from J; bases not matched to a gene: 9. CDR3 protein: CASSSISGSFDEQYF. The CDR3 coding sequence is TGTGCCAGCAGCTCGATTAGCGGGAGCTTCGACGAGCAGTACTTC.

The chain recombines TRBV12-3 or TRBV12-4 with TRBJ2-3; 8 nucleotides line up with TRBD2. This CDR3 region has 15 residues. Trimming removed 5 bases from V and 2 bases from J; junction bases left unmatched: 6. CDR3 nucleotide sequence: TGTGCCAGCAGTCCTCAGCGGGGGTTCACAGATACGCAGTATTTT. This codes for CASSPQRGFTDTQYF.

This clonotype was seen a handful of times. This chain uses TRBV7-3 with TRBJ2-3, with 10 bases matching TRBD2. From germline, CDR1 is SGHTA and CDR2 FQGTGA. V lost 5 bases, J lost 0 bases, and 5 bases stayed unmatched. This CDR3 contains 16 residues. DNA of the CDR3: TGTGCCAGCAGCCACCTAGCGGGGGTCAGCACAGATACGCAGTATTTT. Translation: CASSHLAGVSTDTQYF.

This clonotype was counted a few times. This chain uses TRBV6-2 or TRBV6-3 with TRBJ2-3; 9 nucleotides line up with TRBD1. The V and J ends lost 0 bases and 3 bases, in that order; junction bases with no gene match: 7. CDR1 and CDR2 (germline): MNHEY, SVGEGT. This CDR3 is built from 17 residues. The CDR3 reads CASSYSTGTGTTDTQYF. CDR3 DNA sequence: TGTGCCAGCAGTTACTCGACAGGGACAGGGACGACAGATACGCAGTATTTT.

The rearrangement joins TRBV7-8 to TRBJ2-7, with 12 nucleotides matching TRBD2. The V gene end was trimmed by 5 bases and the J gene end by 5 bases; junction bases not matched to a gene: 4. CDR1 and CDR2 from the germline V gene are SGHVS and FQNEAQ. CDR3 size: 14 residues. The CDR3 protein is CASSRTSGAHEQYF. DNA for the CDR3: TGTGCCAGCAGCCGGACTAGCGGGGCACACGAGCAGTACTTC.

In this sample, this clonotype turned up a few times. The chain carries TRBV5-1 and TRBJ2-3; TRBD2 agrees at 13 bases. V dropped 4 bases and J dropped 3; count of bases not matched to a gene: 8. The CDR3 has 17 amino acids. CDR1 and CDR2 from the germline V gene are SGHRS and YFSETQ. The CDR3 DNA follows: TGCGCCAGCAGCCGAACTAGCGGGAGGGCCGGGACAGATACGCAGTATTTT. This encodes CASSRTSGRAGTDTQYF.

This rearrangement joins TRBV7-8 to TRBJ2-1; 7 bases map to TRBD1. Germline V gene sequence: CDR1 SGHVS, CDR2 FQNEAQ. There are 17 residues in the CDR3. V lost 7 bases to trimming and J lost 8 bases; unmatched junction nucleotides: 20. This chain's CDR3 is CASTEDRDLDEGDEQFF. In nucleotides, the CDR3 is TGTGCCAGCACCGAAGACAGGGACCTAGACGAGGGCGATGAGCAGTTCTTC.

The chain carries TRBV7-9 and TRBJ1-6; TRBD1 matches at 10 bases. The germline V gene encodes CDR1 SEHNR and CDR2 FQNEAQ (reference sequence). CDR3 length: 14 amino acids. Trimming cost V 5 bases and J 6 bases; bases outside gene matches: 1. The CDR3 DNA reads TGTGCCAGCAGCCGGACAGGGGGTAATTCACCCCTCCACTTT. Encoded protein: CASSRTGGNSPLHF. Supplemented by reference TRBV7-9 and TRBJ1-6, the full variable domain reads DTGVSQNPRHKITKRGQNVTFRCDPISEHNRLYWYRQTLGQGPEFLTYFQNEAQLEKSRLLSDRFSAERPKGSFSTLEIQRTEQGDSAMYLCASSRTGGNSPLHFGNGTRLTVT.

In its sample, this clonotype was seen many times. J is TRBJ2-1 and V is TRBV12-3 or TRBV12-4, with D tentatively TRBD1 or TRBD2 (6 bases each). The CDR3 runs 16 residues. V was shortened by 6 bases and J by 9 bases, with 24 bases between the two germline ends. The CDR3 DNA reads as TGTGCCAGCAGAACCGTAGGGGGGCCCAGCCGTGGTGAGCAGTTCTTC. Translated: CASRTVGGPSRGEQFF.

This clonotype was counted only a few times. The chain recombines TRBV7-2 with TRBJ2-3; weak D call: TRBD2 (6 bases). Germline V gene lookup returns CDR1 SGHTA and CDR2 FQGNSA. CDR3 size: 15 residues. Trimming shortened V by 2 bases and J by 3 bases, and 12 bases separated the two germline ends. The CDR3 loop reads CASSLWEAGTDTQYF. The CDR3 DNA reads as TGTGCCAGCAGCTTATGGGAGGCGGGAACAGATACGCAGTATTTT.

This CDR3 is CASSRGQGGGYTF. CDR3 bases: TGTGCCAGCAGCCGGGGACAGGGAGGTGGCTACACCTTC. V gene TRBV7-2 combines with J gene TRBJ1-2, with 9 nucleotides matching TRBD1. J lost 7 bases, V lost 5 bases, and 5 bases had no gene match. In germline, CDR1 is SGHTA, CDR2 FQGNSA. The CDR3 totals 13 residues.

The V and J genes are TRBV4-1 and TRBJ2-1; TRBD2 agrees at 8 bases. The J segment lost 3 bases and the V segment lost 0 bases, leaving 10 bases of the junction unmatched. The CDR3 loop spans 18 amino acids. The germline gives CDR1 MGHRA, CDR2 YSYEKL. This chain's CDR3 is CASSQDTLVAGNYNEQFF. The CDR3 nucleotides read TGCGCCAGCAGCCAAGATACCCTGGTAGCGGGGAACTACAATGAGCAGTTCTTC.

This clonotype was observed many times. The chain combines TRBV5-1 with TRBJ2-5, with 7 bases that match TRBD2. The CDR3 is 14 amino acids. Germline V lookup: CDR1 SGHRS, CDR2 YFSETQ. V shed 1 base and J 1 base; nucleotides not matched to a gene: 1. The CDR3 reads CASSLPGGQETQYF. The CDR3 DNA reads as TGCGCCAGCAGCTTGCCGGGGGGCCAAGAGACCCAGTACTTC.

This chain links TRBV9 with TRBJ2-7; 8 nucleotides match TRBD1. The V segment lost 0 bases and the J segment 2 bases; nucleotides outside the gene matches: 4. The CDR3 runs to 15 residues. Per germline, CDR1 SGDLS and CDR2 YYNGEE. In DNA, the CDR3 is TGTGCCAGCAGCGTAGGGCAGGGGGCGACCTACGAGCAGTACTTC. The encoded protein is CASSVGQGATYEQYF.